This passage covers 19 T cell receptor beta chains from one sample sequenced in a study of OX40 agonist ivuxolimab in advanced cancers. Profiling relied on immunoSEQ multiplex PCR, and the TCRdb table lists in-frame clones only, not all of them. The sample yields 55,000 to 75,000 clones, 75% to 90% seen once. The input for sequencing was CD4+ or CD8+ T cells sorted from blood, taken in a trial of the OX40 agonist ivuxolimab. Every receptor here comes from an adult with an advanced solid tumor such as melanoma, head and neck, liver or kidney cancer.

The chain's CDR3 is CASISWGRVTGELFF. CDR3 DNA: TGTGCCAGCATATCTTGGGGCAGGGTTACCGGGGAGCTGTTTTTT. The chain couples TRBV28 to TRBJ2-2, with a weak D call TRBD1 (5 bases). The length of the CDR3 is 15 residues. Germline assignment: CDR1 MDHEN and CDR2 SYDVKM. Trimming took 7 bases from V and 5 from J, leaving 17 bases between them.

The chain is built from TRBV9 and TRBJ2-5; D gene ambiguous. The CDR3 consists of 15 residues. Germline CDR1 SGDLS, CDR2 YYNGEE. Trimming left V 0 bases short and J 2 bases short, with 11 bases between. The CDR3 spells CASSVASTLQETQYF. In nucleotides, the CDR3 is TGTGCCAGCAGCGTAGCCTCAACACTTCAAGAGACCCAGTACTTC.

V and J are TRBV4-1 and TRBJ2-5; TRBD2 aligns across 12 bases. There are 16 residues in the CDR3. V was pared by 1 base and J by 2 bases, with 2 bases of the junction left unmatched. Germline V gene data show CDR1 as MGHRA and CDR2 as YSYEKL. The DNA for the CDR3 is TGCGCCAGCAGCCAAGCCCTAGCGGGAGGGCAAGAGACCCAGTACTTC. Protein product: CASSQALAGGQETQYF.

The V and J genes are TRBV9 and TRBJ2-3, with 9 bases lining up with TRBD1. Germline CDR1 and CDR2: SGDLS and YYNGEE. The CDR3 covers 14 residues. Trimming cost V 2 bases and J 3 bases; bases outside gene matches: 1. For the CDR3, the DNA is TGTGCCAGCAGCGTCGGGACAGGGACAGATACGCAGTATTTT. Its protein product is CASSVGTGTDTQYF.

The CDR3 sequence: CASSIDGQGGNQPQHF. For the CDR3, the DNA is TGTGCCAGTAGTATCGACGGACAGGGCGGAAATCAGCCCCAGCATTTT. The chain joins TRBV19 to TRBJ1-5; 8 positions agree with TRBD1. CDR1 is LNHDA and CDR2 is SQIVND in the germline V gene (reference sequence). This CDR3 contains 16 residues. J lost 4 bases, V lost 3 bases, and 8 bases had no gene match. Combining the CDR3 with reference TRBV19 and TRBJ1-5 gives the whole variable domain DGGITQSPKYLFRKEGQNVTLSCEQNLNHDAMYWYRQDPGQGLRLIYYSQIVNDFQKGDIAEGYSVSREKKESFPLTVTSAQKNPTAFYLCASSIDGQGGNQPQHFGDGTRLSIL.

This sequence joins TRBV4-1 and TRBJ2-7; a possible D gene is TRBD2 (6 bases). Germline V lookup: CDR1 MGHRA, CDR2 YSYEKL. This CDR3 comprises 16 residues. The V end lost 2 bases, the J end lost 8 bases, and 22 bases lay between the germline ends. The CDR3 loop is CASSQSPGLATYKQYF. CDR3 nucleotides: TGCGCCAGCAGCCAATCGCCGGGACTCGCAACTTACAAGCAGTACTTC.

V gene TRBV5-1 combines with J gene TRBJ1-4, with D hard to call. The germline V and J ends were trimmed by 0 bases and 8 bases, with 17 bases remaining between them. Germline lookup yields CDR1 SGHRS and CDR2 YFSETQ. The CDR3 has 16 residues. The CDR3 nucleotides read TGCGCCAGCAGCTTGGGTCTGCTACGAGGAGGGGAAAAACTGTTTTTT. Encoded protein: CASSLGLLRGGEKLFF. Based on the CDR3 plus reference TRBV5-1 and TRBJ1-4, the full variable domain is KAGVTQTPRYLIKTRGQQVTLSCSPISGHRSVSWYQQTPGQGLQFLFEYFSETQRNKGNFPGRFSGRQFSNSRSEMNVSTLELGDSALYLCASSLGLLRGGEKLFFGSGTQLSVL.

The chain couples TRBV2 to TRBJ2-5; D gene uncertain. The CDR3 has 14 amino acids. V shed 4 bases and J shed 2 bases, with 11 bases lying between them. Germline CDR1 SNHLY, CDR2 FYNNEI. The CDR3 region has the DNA TGTGCCAGCAGTGCCTCGGCTAGTCAAGAGACCCAGTACTTC. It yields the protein CASSASASQETQYF.

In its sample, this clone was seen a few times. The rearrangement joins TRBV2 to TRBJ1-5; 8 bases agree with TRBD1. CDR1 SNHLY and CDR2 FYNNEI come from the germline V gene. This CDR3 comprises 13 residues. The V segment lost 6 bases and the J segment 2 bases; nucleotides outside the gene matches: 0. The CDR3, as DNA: TGTGCCAGCAGGACAGGGGGCAATCAGCCCCAGCATTTT. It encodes CASRTGGNQPQHF.

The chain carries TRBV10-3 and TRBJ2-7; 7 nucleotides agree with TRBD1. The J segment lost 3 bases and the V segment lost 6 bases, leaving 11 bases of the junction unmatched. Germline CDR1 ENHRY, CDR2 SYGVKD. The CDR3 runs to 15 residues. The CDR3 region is CAISPTERQGYEQYF. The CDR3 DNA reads TGTGCCATCAGCCCTACCGAGAGACAGGGCTACGAGCAGTACTTC.

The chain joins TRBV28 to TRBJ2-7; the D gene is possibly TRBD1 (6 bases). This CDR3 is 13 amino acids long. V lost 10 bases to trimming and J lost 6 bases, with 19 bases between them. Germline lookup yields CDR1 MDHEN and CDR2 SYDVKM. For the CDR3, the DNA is TGTGCCACCCTGGGGACACTCGTTGCCGAGCAGTACTTC. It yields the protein CATLGTLVAEQYF.

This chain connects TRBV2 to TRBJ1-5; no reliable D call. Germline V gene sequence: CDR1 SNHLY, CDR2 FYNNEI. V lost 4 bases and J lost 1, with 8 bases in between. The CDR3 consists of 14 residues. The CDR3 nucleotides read TGTGCCAGCAGTGCTGGCAGAAGCAATCAGCCCCAGCATTTT. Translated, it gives CASSAGRSNQPQHF.

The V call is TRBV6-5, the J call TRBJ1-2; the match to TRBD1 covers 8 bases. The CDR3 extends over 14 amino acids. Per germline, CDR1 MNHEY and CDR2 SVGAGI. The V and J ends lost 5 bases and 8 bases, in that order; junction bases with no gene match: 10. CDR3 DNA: TGTGCCAGCAGTCCCCTCAGGGGGCGCGGCGGCTACACCTTC. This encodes CASSPLRGRGGYTF.

The CDR3, as DNA: TGTGCCAGCAGTGAGCGCCGGGACAGGCTCTATAGCAATCAGCCCCAGCATTTT. Translating gives CASSERRDRLYSNQPQHF. The gene calls are TRBV6-1 and TRBJ1-5; 8 bases fit TRBD1. CDR3 length equals 18 residues. Trimming removed 3 bases from V and 0 bases from J; junction bases left unmatched: 10. Germline-derived CDR1 and CDR2 are MNHNS and SASEGT.

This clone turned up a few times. The CDR3 here is CASSTGSSTEAFF. The CDR3 DNA reads TGCGCCAGCAGTACTGGGTCTAGCACTGAAGCTTTCTTT. J is TRBJ1-1 and V is TRBV10-1; D is uncertain. V lost 5 bases and J lost 4, with 11 bases in between. Germline V gene sequence: CDR1 WNHNN, CDR2 SYGVQD (reference sequence). CDR3 length: 13 residues.

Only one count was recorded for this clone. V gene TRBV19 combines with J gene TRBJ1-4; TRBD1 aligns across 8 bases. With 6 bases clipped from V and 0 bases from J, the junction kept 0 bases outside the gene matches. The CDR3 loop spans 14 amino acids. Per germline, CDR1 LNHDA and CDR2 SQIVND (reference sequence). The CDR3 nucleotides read TGTGCCAGTAGGGGACAGGCAACTAATGAAAAACTGTTTTTT. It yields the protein CASRGQATNEKLFF.

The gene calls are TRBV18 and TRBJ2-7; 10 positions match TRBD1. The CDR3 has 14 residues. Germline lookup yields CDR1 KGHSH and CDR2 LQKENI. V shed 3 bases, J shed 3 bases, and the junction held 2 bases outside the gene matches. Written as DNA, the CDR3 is TGTGCCAGCTCACCCGGGGACAGGGGCTACGAGCAGTACTTC. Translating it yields CASSPGDRGYEQYF.

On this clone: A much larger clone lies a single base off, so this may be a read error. CDR3: CASSWGNTEAFF. The CDR3 DNA is TGTGCCAGCAGTTGGGGGAACACTGAAGCTTTCTTT. The chain uses TRBV28 and TRBJ1-1; D remains ambiguous. From germline, CDR1 is MDHEN and CDR2 SYDVKM. Trimming stripped 4 bases from V and 1 base from J, with 4 bases between. The CDR3 covers 12 residues.

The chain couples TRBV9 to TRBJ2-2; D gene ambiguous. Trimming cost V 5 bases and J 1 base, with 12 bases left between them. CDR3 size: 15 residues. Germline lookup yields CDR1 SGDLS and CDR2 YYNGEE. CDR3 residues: CASSGVRRNTGELFF. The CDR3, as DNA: TGTGCCAGCAGTGGGGTACGGAGGAACACCGGGGAGCTGTTTTTT. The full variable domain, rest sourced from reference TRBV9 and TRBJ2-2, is DSGVTQTPKHLITATGQRVTLRCSPRSGDLSVYWYQQSLDQGLQFLIQYYNGEERAKGNILERFSAQQFPDLHSELNLSSLELGDSALYFCASSGVRRNTGELFFGEGSRLTVL.